These 10 T cell receptor beta chains were all obtained from the same sample, sequenced in a study of PD-1 blockade in classical Hodgkin lymphoma. All trial patients relapsed after autologous stem cell transplantation. Data came from immunoSEQ multiplex PCR; TCRdb stores just in-frame clones and leaves some out. Altogether 100,000 or so clones are present, around 89% being singletons, with the ten largest covering under 7.5%. The sequenced sample was peripheral blood mononuclear cells (PBMCs), obtained before the second cycle of nivolumab. These TCRs come from a human donor with classical Hodgkin lymphoma.

The chain carries TRBV19 and TRBJ1-1; D remains unclear. Trimming removed 2 bases at V and 2 bases at J, with 6 bases between. Per the germline V gene, CDR1 is LNHDA and CDR2 is SQIVND (reference sequence). This CDR3 comprises 13 residues. The CDR3, as DNA: TGTGCCAGTAGTATAAGCATTAACACTGAAGCTTTCTTT. It encodes CASSISINTEAFF. The entire variable domain, with the rest obtained from reference TRBV19 and TRBJ1-1, is as follows: DGGITQSPKYLFRKEGQNVTLSCEQNLNHDAMYWYRQDPGQGLRLIYYSQIVNDFQKGDIAEGYSVSREKKESFPLTVTSAQKNPTAFYLCASSISINTEAFFGQGTRLTVV.

V gene TRBV4-2 combines with J gene TRBJ1-2, with D unresolved. The CDR3 length is 17 residues. Germline values: CDR1 LGHNA, CDR2 YNFKEQ. The V end was cut by 1 base, the J end by 1 base, with 16 bases between. The CDR3 loop reads CASSQGEGFLNNYGYTF. DNA for the CDR3: TGTGCCAGCAGCCAAGGGGAGGGCTTCCTAAATAACTATGGCTACACCTTC.

The CDR3 is CASSPLPEGETQYF. The CDR3 coding sequence is TGTGCCAGCAGTCCCCTCCCAGAAGGAGAGACCCAGTACTTC. The chain carries TRBV28 and TRBJ2-5; D is ambiguous. Germline V gene sequence: CDR1 MDHEN, CDR2 SYDVKM. This CDR3 has 14 residues. Deletions cut 5 bases from V and 4 bases from J, with 14 bases between.

This clone was seen a few times. J is TRBJ1-1 and V is TRBV7-7; D gene uncertain. The CDR3 runs to 13 residues. Germline CDR1 reads SSHAT; CDR2 reads FNYEAQ (reference sequence). V gave up 3 bases and J gave up 5 bases, with 10 bases separating them. In DNA, the CDR3 is TGTGCCAGCAGCTTGACGGGTATAACTGAAGCTTTCTTT. Translation: CASSLTGITEAFF.

The rearrangement uses TRBV18 and TRBJ1-1; 9 bases line up with TRBD1. V dropped 2 bases and J dropped 11; count of bases not matched to a gene: 12. Per the germline V gene, CDR1 is KGHSH and CDR2 is LQKENI. The CDR3 extends over 15 amino acids. As DNA, the CDR3 is TGTGCCAGCTCACCAGAGAGACAGGGGGGATCTGGGGCTTTCTTT. As protein: CASSPERQGGSGAFF. Full variable domain (remainder filled in from reference TRBV18 and TRBJ1-1): NAGVMQNPRHLVRRRGQEARLRCSPMKGHSHVYWYRQLPEEGLKFMVYLQKENIIDESGMPKERFSAEFPKEGPSILRIQQVVRGDSAAYFCASSPERQGGSGAFFGQGTRLTVV.

The chain employs TRBV6-1 and TRBJ2-3; D uncertain. Trimming took off 4 bases at V and 6 bases at J, with 14 bases between the two ends. CDR1 MNHNS and CDR2 SASEGT come from the germline V gene. The CDR3 extends over 14 amino acids. In nucleotides, the CDR3 is TGTGCCAGCAGTGGGCGGACCGCCATCGATACGCAGTATTTT. This gives the protein CASSGRTAIDTQYF.

A single count supports this clone. V usage is TRBV28 and J usage is TRBJ1-2; D uncertain. The CDR3 is 15 residues long. Germline V gene lookup returns CDR1 MDHEN and CDR2 SYDVKM. V lost 5 bases, J lost 2 bases, and 15 bases lay in between. The CDR3 spells CASSRSSAVNYGYTF. CDR3 DNA: TGTGCCAGCAGTCGTAGCTCAGCCGTGAACTATGGCTACACCTTC.

The chain recombines TRBV5-1 with TRBJ2-2; either TRBD1 or TRBD2 may supply D (6 bases each). The CDR3 has 15 amino acids. Germline CDR1 is SGHRS and CDR2 is YFSETQ. Trimming stripped 4 bases from V and 3 bases from J, with 13 bases between. The CDR3 sequence: CASSRGDSDTGELFF. CDR3 nucleotide sequence: TGCGCCAGCAGCAGGGGGGATTCGGACACCGGGGAGCTGTTTTTT.

The V and J genes are TRBV28 and TRBJ2-5; D uncertain. This CDR3 is 13 amino acids long. Germline CDR1 and CDR2: MDHEN and SYDVKM. V was trimmed by 2 bases and J by 4 bases, leaving 8 bases between them. The CDR3 coding sequence is TGTGCCAGCAGTTTAATGGCCGTAGAGACCCAGTACTTC. It is translated as CASSLMAVETQYF.

The genes are TRBV9 and TRBJ1-2; D gene uncertain. Per germline, CDR1 SGDLS and CDR2 YYNGEE. This CDR3 has 15 residues. Between the trimmed V and J ends, which lost 0 bases and 5 bases, there was a span of 14 bases. The CDR3 DNA is TGTGCCAGCAGCGTAGTCTCTGGGTTTTTGTATGGCTACACCTTC. As protein: CASSVVSGFLYGYTF.